The 17 T cell receptor beta chains below come from one sample, sequenced in a study of CD8 T cells in ankylosing spondylitis. One entry per CDR3 protein results from TCRdb running MiXCR on the 5' RACE reads. This table has nearly 350,000 distinct CDR3 sequences, under 15% appearing once. The sample was blood, either unsorted or a sorted T cell fraction (not recorded which). All receptors come from a male donor with ankylosing spondylitis or in good health (not recorded which).

This clonotype has only a few counts. The CDR3 sequence is CAISEEEGGAETQYF. CDR3 nucleotide sequence: TGTGCCATCAGTGAAGAGGAGGGGGGGGCAGAGACCCAGTACTTC. This chain connects TRBV10-3 to TRBJ2-5, with D maybe TRBD2 (7 bases). Trimming pared 3 bases from V and 4 bases from J, leaving 15 bases between. Germline CDR1 reads ENHRY; CDR2 reads SYGVKD. This CDR3 is built from 15 residues.

The V call is TRBV5-1, the J call TRBJ2-3; D gene uncertain. The CDR3 loop spans 13 amino acids. The V gene lost 0 bases and the J gene lost 2 bases, with 4 bases spanning the gap. Germline V gives CDR1 SGHRS, CDR2 YFSETQ. The CDR3: CASSLGLTDTQYF. In DNA, the CDR3 is TGCGCCAGCAGCTTGGGCCTCACAGATACGCAGTATTTT.

The chain links TRBV20-1 to TRBJ2-1; 11 bases agree with TRBD2. In germline, CDR1 is DFQATT, CDR2 SNEGSKA (reference sequence). The V segment lost 2 bases and the J segment 2 bases; nucleotides outside the gene matches: 11. The CDR3 is made up of 18 amino acids. The CDR3 DNA reads TGCAGTGCTAGAATGTCGTCTAGCGGGAGGCCCACCTACAATGAGCAGTTCTTC. Residues: CSARMSSSGRPTYNEQFF.

There are a few counts of this clonotype. V gene TRBV2 combines with J gene TRBJ2-1, with 8 positions matching TRBD1. With 4 bases clipped from V and 9 bases from J, the junction kept 8 bases outside the gene matches. This CDR3 is 14 amino acids long. Germline V gene lookup returns CDR1 SNHLY and CDR2 FYNNEI. The CDR3 DNA is TGTGCCAGCAGTGTACAATCCGGGACAGGTGAGCAGTTCTTC. It translates to CASSVQSGTGEQFF.

V is TRBV2 and J is TRBJ2-7; 9 positions agree with TRBD2. This CDR3 has 15 amino acids. Germline CDR1 reads SNHLY; CDR2 reads FYNNEI. The J segment lost 8 bases and the V segment lost 2 bases, leaving 10 bases of the junction unmatched. The CDR3 DNA is TGTGCCAGCAGTGAATCTCCCGCGGGAGGGTGGCAGCAGTACTTC. As protein: CASSESPAGGWQQYF.

This clonotype was seen ten or more times. The CDR3 region is CASSLSGGRRTEAFF. CDR3 bases: TGTGCCAGCAGTCTCTCCGGGGGGCGACGAACTGAAGCTTTCTTT. The gene calls are TRBV12-3 or TRBV12-4 and TRBJ1-1, with D tentatively TRBD1 (6 bases). Trimming removed 5 bases at V and 5 bases at J, with 18 bases between. The CDR3 spans 15 residues.

This clonotype came up a few times. The V gene is TRBV7-2, the J gene TRBJ2-5; D perhaps matches TRBD2 (6 bases). The CDR3 is 15 residues long. V shed 3 bases and J shed 2 bases, with 13 bases lying between them. Germline V lookup: CDR1 SGHTA, CDR2 FQGNSA. The CDR3 DNA reads TGTGCCAGCAGCTTGGGGTCAGGGACTCAAGAGACCCAGTACTTC. Translation: CASSLGSGTQETQYF.

The sample holds a few counts of this clonotype. The chain employs TRBV14 and TRBJ1-6, with 7 positions matching TRBD1. The CDR3 has 14 residues. The germline gives CDR1 SGHDN, CDR2 FVKESK. Losses at the gene ends were 4 bases for V and 9 bases for J; bases not matched to a gene: 6. For the CDR3, the DNA is TGTGCCAGCAGCCGCCGACAGGGAAGTTCACCCCTCCACTTT. It codes for CASSRRQGSSPLHF.

The DNA for the CDR3 is TGCAGCGCTTGGAGGAACACTGAAGCTTTCTTT. Translation: CSAWRNTEAFF. The chain employs TRBV20-1 and TRBJ1-1; D is undetermined. CDR3 length equals 11 residues. CDR1 DFQATT and CDR2 SNEGSKA come from the germline V gene (reference sequence).

The chain couples TRBV19 to TRBJ2-1; TRBD1 agrees at 7 bases. The junction had 3 bases not matched to a gene; V was cut back by 4 bases and J by 0 bases. Germline V gives CDR1 LNHDA, CDR2 SQIVND (reference sequence). The CDR3 is 15 amino acids. The chain's CDR3 is CASSKQGSSYNEQFF. In DNA form, the CDR3 reads TGTGCCAGTAGTAAACAGGGGAGCTCCTACAATGAGCAGTTCTTC. Full variable domain (remainder filled in from reference TRBV19 and TRBJ2-1): DGGITQSPKYLFRKEGQNVTLSCEQNLNHDAMYWYRQDPGQGLRLIYYSQIVNDFQKGDIAEGYSVSREKKESFPLTVTSAQKNPTAFYLCASSKQGSSYNEQFFGPGTRLTVL.

This clonotype came up a few times. This chain connects TRBV20-1 to TRBJ2-7; D uncertain. V gave up 3 bases and J gave up 5 bases, with 14 bases separating them. The CDR3 runs to 13 residues. The germline CDR1 and CDR2 sequences are DFQATT and SNEGSKA (reference sequence). The CDR3 DNA reads as TGCAGTGCTAGCCGACGGACGCCTAACGAGCAGTACTTC. This translates into CSASRRTPNEQYF.

The chain links TRBV13 to TRBJ2-7; 9 bases fit TRBD1. The trim removed 4 bases at V and 5 bases at J, leaving 9 bases unmatched. The CDR3 loop spans 15 amino acids. Germline values: CDR1 PRHDT, CDR2 FYEKMQ (reference sequence). The CDR3 spells CASSWDREGDHEQYF. CDR3 nucleotides: TGTGCCAGCAGCTGGGACAGGGAAGGGGACCACGAGCAGTACTTC.

This chain joins TRBV28 and TRBJ2-7; D not certain. V was shortened by 10 bases and J by 4 bases, with 14 bases between the two germline ends. CDR3 size: 12 residues. The germline gives CDR1 MDHEN, CDR2 SYDVKM. The CDR3 DNA follows: TGTGCCATTCACACGAGTTGGTACGAGCAGTACTTC. This encodes CAIHTSWYEQYF.

This clonotype was seen a few times. This chain uses TRBV10-1 with TRBJ2-3, with 11 positions matching TRBD2. The CDR3 totals 15 residues. Germline CDR1 reads WNHNN; CDR2 reads SYGVQD (reference sequence). V shed 7 bases, J shed 3 bases, and the junction held 6 bases outside the gene matches. The CDR3 here is CASTSGLAETDTQYF. Here the CDR3 DNA reads TGCGCCAGCACCTCGGGACTAGCGGAGACAGATACGCAGTATTTT.

This clonotype was seen a handful of times. The V gene is TRBV12-3 or TRBV12-4, the J gene TRBJ2-2, with TRBD2 matching 9 bases. The trim removed 11 bases at V and 7 bases at J, leaving 11 bases unmatched. The CDR3 length is 14 residues. CDR3 region: CACGGDNSIGELFF. CDR3 nucleotide sequence: TGTGCCTGCGGGGGGGACAATAGTATCGGGGAGCTGTTTTTT.

V usage is TRBV12-5 and J usage is TRBJ2-1; tentatively, D is TRBD1 (5 bases). The CDR3 loop spans 13 amino acids. Germline values: CDR1 LGHNT, CDR2 FRNRAP. Trimming pared 6 bases from V and 10 bases from J, leaving 16 bases between. CDR3 loop: CASGPQGRGEQFF. For the CDR3, the DNA is TGTGCTAGTGGCCCCCAGGGTAGGGGAGAGCAGTTCTTC.

V is TRBV25-1 and J is TRBJ1-1; 9 bases line up with TRBD1. CDR1 MGHDK and CDR2 SYGVNS come from the germline V gene. This CDR3 is built from 14 residues. Trimming took 6 bases from V and 11 from J; bases not matched to a gene: 13. CDR3 protein: CASSGGTGGTGAFF. The CDR3 DNA reads as TGTGCCAGCAGCGGTGGAACAGGGGGCACGGGCGCTTTCTTT.